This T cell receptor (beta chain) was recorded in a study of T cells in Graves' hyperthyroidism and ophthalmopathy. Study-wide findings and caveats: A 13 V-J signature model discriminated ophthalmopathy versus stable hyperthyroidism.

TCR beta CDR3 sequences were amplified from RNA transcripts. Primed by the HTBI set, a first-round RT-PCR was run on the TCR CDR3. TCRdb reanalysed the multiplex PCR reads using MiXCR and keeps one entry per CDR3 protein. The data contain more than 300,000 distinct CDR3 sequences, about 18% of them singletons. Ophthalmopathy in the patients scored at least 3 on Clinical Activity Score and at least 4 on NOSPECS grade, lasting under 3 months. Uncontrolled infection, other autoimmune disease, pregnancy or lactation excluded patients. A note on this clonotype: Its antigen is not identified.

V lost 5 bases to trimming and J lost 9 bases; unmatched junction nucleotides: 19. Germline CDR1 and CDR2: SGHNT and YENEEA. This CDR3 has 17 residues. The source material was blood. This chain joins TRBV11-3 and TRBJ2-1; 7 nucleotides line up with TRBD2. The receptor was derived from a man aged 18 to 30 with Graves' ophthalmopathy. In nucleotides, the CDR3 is TGTGCCAGCAGCACCCGACGGACTAGATGGGATATATTTGAGCAGTTCTTC. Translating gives CASSTRRTRWDIFEQFF.